The next 21 T cell receptor beta chains were all read from a single sample in a study of molecular identifiers for immune sequencing clone quantification. Using its own MiXCR run on the PCR reads, TCRdb lists one record per CDR3 protein. The data show more than 35,000 distinct CDR3 sequences, approximately 19% seen once. Sequenced material: naive CD8+ T cells from blood, with Jurkat cell RNA spiked in. The subset denotes: FACS-sorted CD8+CD4-CCR7+CD45RA+ naive T cells. These receptor sequences come from a human donor in good health. Some libraries in this study had Jurkat cell RNA spiked in.

This clonotype was counted at least ten times. The chain is built from TRBV28 and TRBJ2-7, with a possible D match to TRBD1 (7 bases). Per germline, CDR1 MDHEN and CDR2 SYDVKM. Trimming stripped 5 bases from V and 5 bases from J, with 16 bases between. The CDR3 has 14 residues. The CDR3 protein is CASSLSRGANEQYF. Here the CDR3 DNA reads TGTGCCAGCAGTCTCTCCAGGGGGGCCAACGAGCAGTACTTC.

At least ten counts were recorded for this clonotype. The CDR3 nucleotides read TGTGCCAGCAGCCAAGAGAAAGTTAGGGGGAGGCATGGCTACACCTTC. It is translated as CASSQEKVRGRHGYTF. The chain is built from TRBV3-1 and TRBJ1-2; the D gene is possibly TRBD1 (6 bases). The CDR3 spans 16 residues. V lost 0 bases to trimming and J lost 6 bases, with 17 bases between them. CDR1 and CDR2 from the germline V gene are LGHDT and YNNKEL (reference sequence).

CDR3 sequence (DNA): TGTGCCAGCAGCCGTGGGGCGGATCCAGCTAATGAAAAACTGTTTTTT. This gives the protein CASSRGADPANEKLFF. V usage is TRBV6-5 and J usage is TRBJ1-4, with D maybe TRBD1 (5 bases). The CDR3 contains 16 residues. Germline-derived CDR1 and CDR2 are MNHEY and SVGAGI. The V end was cut by 6 bases, the J end by 3 bases, with 17 bases between.

As concerns this clonotype: The germline gene is not matched at one end of the junction; a read error may be the cause. The chain uses TRBV2 and TRBJ2-3; 10 bases are shared with TRBD2. Germline CDR1 reads SNHLY; CDR2 reads FYNNEI. This CDR3 is 17 amino acids long. The CDR3 DNA sequence: TGTGCCAGCAGTGTACAGCGGGGGGGCCTTTTGTCAGATATGCAGTATTTT. Translation: CASSVQRGGLLSDMQYF.

A remark on this clonotype: A much larger clone lies a single base off, so this may be a read error. This CDR3 reads CASGQLAGGPETQYF. The CDR3 nucleotides are TGTGCCAGCGGCCAACTAGCGGGAGGGCCGGAGACCCAGTACTTC. V and J are TRBV9 and TRBJ2-5; 13 positions match TRBD2. Trimming cost V 7 bases and J 5 bases; bases outside gene matches: 8. The CDR3 has 15 residues. The germline V gene encodes CDR1 SGDLS and CDR2 YYNGEE.

This clonotype appeared a few times. This sequence may be a read error, since a much larger clone differs from it by one base. The CDR3 DNA follows: TGTGCCTGGAGTGTTGTTGGGGATGAGCAGTTCTTC. This gives the protein CAWSVVGDEQFF. V is TRBV30 and J is TRBJ2-1; D gene uncertain. V lost 0 bases to trimming and J lost 8 bases, with 8 bases between them. Germline CDR1 GTSNPN, CDR2 SVGIG (reference sequence). CDR3 size: 12 residues.

This clonotype was recorded at least ten times. This chain links TRBV5-1 with TRBJ2-7; 9 nucleotides match TRBD1. CDR3 length: 15 amino acids. In germline, CDR1 is SGHRS, CDR2 YFSETQ. The junction had 11 bases not matched to a gene; V was cut back by 3 bases and J by 7 bases. CDR3 DNA sequence: TGCGCCAGCAGCTCCGACAGGGGGGGGCTAGAGGAGCAGTACTTC. It specifies CASSSDRGGLEEQYF.

Ten or more counts support this clonotype. CDR3 nucleotide sequence: TGTGCCAGCAGCCCAACTAGGCCCAATGAGCAGTTCTTC. Amino acids: CASSPTRPNEQFF. This rearrangement joins TRBV5-6 to TRBJ2-1; D possibly corresponds to TRBD2 (5 bases). Germline V gives CDR1 SGHDT, CDR2 YYEEEE. Trimming removed 4 bases from V and 6 bases from J, with 11 bases in between. The CDR3 covers 13 residues. Together with reference TRBV5-6 and TRBJ2-1, the CDR3 gives the full variable domain: DAGVTQSPTHLIKTRGQQVTLRCSPKSGHDTVSWYQQALGQGPQFIFQYYEEEERQRGNFPDRFSGHQFPNYSSELNVNALLLGDSALYLCASSPTRPNEQFFGPGTRLTVL.

This clonotype was picked up many times. The chain uses TRBV6-5 and TRBJ2-2; TRBD1 agrees at 7 bases. CDR3 length equals 15 residues. The ends lost 7 bases at V and 0 bases at J; junction bases unmatched: 5. Germline CDR1 and CDR2: MNHEY and SVGAGI. The CDR3 DNA is TGTGCCAGCACCTTAGGGGGCGCGAACACCGGGGAGCTGTTTTTT. Its translation: CASTLGGANTGELFF.

This clonotype was detected many times. The CDR3 DNA reads as TGTGCCAGCTCGATAGCGGGGGGTGACGAGCAGTACTTC. It codes for CASSIAGGDEQYF. The chain carries TRBV28 and TRBJ2-7, with 10 bases lining up with TRBD2. The CDR3 length is 13 residues. Germline V gene sequence: CDR1 MDHEN, CDR2 SYDVKM. V trimming: 8 bases; J trimming: 5 bases; junction bases outside the gene matches: 6.

This chain uses TRBV13 with TRBJ2-5, with TRBD1 matching 7 bases. In germline, CDR1 is PRHDT, CDR2 FYEKMQ (reference sequence). This CDR3 contains 13 residues. Trimming took 5 bases from V and 5 from J; bases not matched to a gene: 5. CDR3 in DNA: TGTGCCAGCAGCGTAACAGGGGTGGAGACCCAGTACTTC. This translates into CASSVTGVETQYF.

V is TRBV27 and J is TRBJ1-1; no clear D gene. Germline V CDR1 and CDR2: MNHEY, SMNVEV (reference sequence). V lost 2 bases and J 5 bases, leaving 9 bases between the germline ends. The CDR3 loop spans 13 amino acids. CDR3 region: CASSLGPSTEAFF. CDR3 nucleotides: TGTGCCAGCAGTTTAGGGCCCTCGACTGAAGCTTTCTTT.

This clonotype has a count of ten or more. This chain connects TRBV5-6 to TRBJ2-7; TRBD1 aligns across 8 bases. The CDR3 spans 15 residues. Germline CDR1 reads SGHDT; CDR2 reads YYEEEE. The V and J ends lost 4 bases and 4 bases, in that order; junction bases with no gene match: 10. The CDR3 here is CASSRRTGTAYEQYF. The CDR3 DNA sequence: TGTGCCAGCAGCCGACGGACAGGGACTGCTTACGAGCAGTACTTC.

This clonotype was observed many times. This chain uses TRBV4-3 with TRBJ1-1, with a weak D call TRBD1 (5 bases). Looked up from germline, CDR1 is LGHNA and CDR2 is YSLEER. Trimming cost V 0 bases and J 0 bases, with 14 bases left between them. The CDR3 extends over 17 amino acids. The CDR3, as DNA: TGCGCCAGCAGCCAAGACTTTCAGGGACCTCTGAACACTGAAGCTTTCTTT. The encoded protein is CASSQDFQGPLNTEAFF.

This clonotype appeared once. The chain has TRBV11-2 and TRBJ2-5; TRBD2 agrees at 11 bases. CDR1 and CDR2 (germline): SGHAT, FQNNGV. This CDR3 spans 15 amino acids. V trimming: 5 bases; J trimming: 2 bases; junction bases outside the gene matches: 4. The DNA of the CDR3 is TGTGCCAGCAGCGCCAGACTAGCGGGACAAGAGACCCAGTACTTC. This gives the protein CASSARLAGQETQYF.

Points on this clonotype: A much larger clone is a single base away; this may be a read error. The chain employs TRBV24-1 and TRBJ2-3; no firm D call. Germline values: CDR1 KGHDR, CDR2 SFDVKD. V lost 0 bases and J 0 bases, leaving 9 bases between the germline ends. The CDR3 covers 16 residues. CDR3 amino acids: CATSDLQRSSTDTQYF. The DNA for the CDR3 is TGTGCCACCAGTGATTTGCAGAGGAGTAGCACAGATACGCAGTATTTT.

This clonotype was detected ten times or more. V usage is TRBV12-3 or TRBV12-4 and J usage is TRBJ2-5; 7 nucleotides agree with TRBD1. V was clipped by 6 bases and J by 0 bases; unmatched bases: 7. This CDR3 is built from 15 residues. The CDR3 bases are TGTGCCAGCAGCCCGGACAGGTCGTACCAAGAGACCCAGTACTTC. Translation gives CASSPDRSYQETQYF.

This clonotype has ten or more counts. This chain joins TRBV7-9 and TRBJ2-3; 9 nucleotides match TRBD2. The CDR3 consists of 16 residues. CDR1 is SEHNR and CDR2 is FQNEAQ in the germline V gene (reference sequence). Unmatched junction bases numbered 11, after V lost 4 bases and J lost 6 bases. CDR3 in amino acids: CASSSGRSGGQDTQYF. Written as DNA, the CDR3 is TGTGCCAGCAGCTCCGGCCGTAGCGGGGGCCAGGATACGCAGTATTTT.

This clonotype was found many times. The rearrangement uses TRBV27 and TRBJ2-5, with 9 positions matching TRBD2. This CDR3 has 16 amino acids. Germline CDR1 MNHEY, CDR2 SMNVEV (reference sequence). Trimming took 5 bases from V and 2 from J; bases not matched to a gene: 9. The CDR3 protein is CASSPSVREGQETQYF. In DNA, the CDR3 is TGTGCCAGCAGTCCGAGCGTGCGGGAGGGGCAAGAGACCCAGTACTTC.

This clonotype was seen ten or more times. The chain carries TRBV4-1 and TRBJ2-1; 10 bases are shared with TRBD2. The CDR3 extends over 15 amino acids. Germline lookup yields CDR1 MGHRA and CDR2 YSYEKL. The J segment lost 4 bases and the V segment lost 7 bases, leaving 7 bases of the junction unmatched. The CDR3 protein is CASTQVAGGYNEQFF. In DNA form, the CDR3 reads TGCGCCAGCACCCAGGTAGCGGGGGGTTACAATGAGCAGTTCTTC.

This clonotype occurred a few times. The chain recombines TRBV6-1 with TRBJ2-5; TRBD1 aligns across 8 bases. The CDR3 has 15 residues. The V segment lost 6 bases and the J segment 5 bases; nucleotides outside the gene matches: 11. CDR1 and CDR2 from the germline V gene are MNHNS and SASEGT. CDR3 coding DNA: TGTGCCAGCAGCCTTCACGGGACAGGCGGCGAGACCCAGTACTTC. This sequence encodes CASSLHGTGGETQYF.